One and the same sample provided the 24 T cell receptor beta chains below, sequenced in a study of T cells in Graves' hyperthyroidism and ophthalmopathy. Amplification of TCR beta CDR3 regions was performed using RNA transcripts as template. TCR CDR3 underwent first-round RT-PCR with the HTBI primer set. TCRdb processed the multiplex PCR reads anew with MiXCR; each CDR3 protein has one entry. Altogether under 400,000 distinct CDR3 sequences are present, approximately 16% being singletons, with the ten largest covering approximately 33%. Sequences were obtained from blood. The source is a man younger than 40 with Graves' hyperthyroidism.

This clonotype has a handful of counts. V and J are TRBV6-1 and TRBJ1-5; 7 bases line up with TRBD1. This CDR3 spans 15 amino acids. CDR1 is MNHNS and CDR2 is SASEGT in the germline V gene. Germline trimming cut 5 bases from V and 3 bases from J; bases unmatched to any gene: 7. The chain's CDR3 is CASSLQGGTNQPQHF. The CDR3 nucleotides read TGTGCCAGCAGTTTGCAGGGGGGGACCAATCAGCCCCAGCATTTT.

This clonotype was detected many times. The genes are TRBV2 and TRBJ1-1, with 8 bases identical to TRBD1. Germline V gene lookup returns CDR1 SNHLY and CDR2 FYNNEI. The CDR3 is 13 residues long. V was pared by 6 bases and J by 3 bases, with 3 bases of the junction left unmatched. CDR3 region: CASSVDRDTEAFF. The CDR3 DNA sequence: TGTGCCAGCAGCGTGGACAGGGACACTGAAGCTTTCTTT.

This chain uses TRBV19 with TRBJ1-4; possibly TRBD1 for D (6 bases). The CDR3 runs to 14 residues. Germline V gene lookup returns CDR1 LNHDA and CDR2 SQIVND (reference sequence). Trimming left V 5 bases short and J 8 bases short, with 15 bases between. The DNA of the CDR3 is TGTGCCAGTAGTGAACAGGGTAATGCAGAAAAACTGTTTTTT. It translates to CASSEQGNAEKLFF.

This chain uses TRBV9 with TRBJ2-1, with 8 bases that match TRBD2. Per the germline V gene, CDR1 is SGDLS and CDR2 is YYNGEE. CDR3 size: 15 residues. Germline trimming cut 3 bases from V and 3 bases from J; bases unmatched to any gene: 5. The CDR3: CASSAAGDVYNEQFF. In nucleotides, the CDR3 is TGTGCCAGCAGCGCAGCGGGAGACGTCTACAATGAGCAGTTCTTC.

This clonotype has a count of ten or more. The J gene is TRBJ2-7, the V gene TRBV18; 7 positions agree with TRBD2. Germline-derived CDR1 and CDR2 are KGHSH and LQKENI. This CDR3 region has 16 residues. V trimming: 3 bases; J trimming: 2 bases; junction bases outside the gene matches: 10. Here the CDR3 reads CASSPPGLADTYEQYF. The CDR3, as DNA: TGTGCCAGCTCACCCCCCGGGCTAGCGGACACCTACGAGCAGTACTTC.

Only a few counts were recorded for this clonotype. CDR3 sequence reads: CASSLAPWGVSTDTQYF. In DNA form, the CDR3 reads TGTGCCAGCAGCTTGGCCCCATGGGGGGTAAGCACAGATACGCAGTATTTT. The gene calls are TRBV5-5 and TRBJ2-3, with D perhaps matching TRBD2 (6 bases). Trimming left V 0 bases short and J 0 bases short, with 14 bases between. Germline V gene sequence: CDR1 SGHKS, CDR2 YYEKEE (reference sequence). The CDR3 is made up of 17 amino acids.

This rearrangement joins TRBV7-8 to TRBJ2-3, with D unclear. V lost 5 bases and J lost 2, with 17 bases in between. Germline assignment: CDR1 SGHVS and CDR2 FQNEAQ. This CDR3 region has 16 residues. CDR3 nucleotides: TGTGCCAGCAGCACTCCAGAGTTCGGGTTCACAGATACGCAGTATTTT. Protein sequence: CASSTPEFGFTDTQYF.

This clonotype was detected many times. This chain links TRBV20-1 with TRBJ2-1, with TRBD2 matching 7 bases. V shed 4 bases, J shed 10 bases, and the junction held 16 bases outside the gene matches. The CDR3 length is 15 residues. Germline CDR1 DFQATT, CDR2 SNEGSKA (reference sequence). Here the CDR3 reads CSATTGLRGLYEQFF. The CDR3, as DNA: TGCAGTGCTACCACGGGACTACGGGGACTTTACGAGCAGTTCTTC.

This clonotype was counted many times. This chain links TRBV2 with TRBJ2-4; 9 bases match TRBD1. CDR3 length: 15 amino acids. V lost 6 bases, J lost 1 base, and 4 bases stayed unmatched. CDR1 and CDR2 from the germline V gene are SNHLY and FYNNEI. The CDR3 DNA is TGTGCCAGCAGCACGGGACAGGGTGCCAAAAACATTCAGTACTTC. Translated: CASSTGQGAKNIQYF. Based on the CDR3 plus reference TRBV2 and TRBJ2-4, the full variable domain is EPEVTQTPSHQVTQMGQEVILRCVPISNHLYFYWYRQILGQKVEFLVSFYNNEISEKSEIFDDQFSVERPDGSNFTLKIRSTKLEDSAMYFCASSTGQGAKNIQYFGAGTRLSVL.

The CDR3 region is CASSLEHQPQHF. As DNA, the CDR3 is TGTGCCAGCAGCTTAGAGCATCAGCCCCAGCATTTT. V usage is TRBV13 and J usage is TRBJ1-5, with unresolved D. This CDR3 comprises 12 residues. Trimming pared 1 base from V and 5 bases from J, leaving 3 bases between. Germline loops: CDR1 PRHDT, CDR2 FYEKMQ (reference sequence).

This clonotype appeared a few times. This rearrangement joins TRBV5-4 to TRBJ2-6; D remains ambiguous. This CDR3 has 17 amino acids. The V gene lost 1 base and the J gene lost 0 bases, with 11 bases spanning the gap. From germline, CDR1 is SGHNT and CDR2 YYREEE (reference sequence). CDR3 amino acids: CASSLSSRHSGANVLTF. CDR3 nucleotides: TGTGCCAGCAGCTTGAGCTCCAGACACTCTGGGGCCAACGTCCTGACTTTC.

Ten or more counts support this clonotype. This chain uses TRBV28 with TRBJ2-2; 12 positions match TRBD2. Losses at the gene ends were 3 bases for V and 3 bases for J; bases not matched to a gene: 8. This CDR3 has 18 residues. The V gene's germline CDR1 is MDHEN and CDR2 SYDVKM. The chain's CDR3 is CASSFSLAGGGDTGELFF. DNA of the CDR3: TGTGCCAGCAGTTTCTCCCTAGCGGGAGGGGGGGACACCGGGGAGCTGTTTTTT.

This clonotype was observed many times. The V gene is TRBV12-3 or TRBV12-4, the J gene TRBJ1-5; D might be TRBD1 (6 bases). Trimming took off 7 bases at V and 5 bases at J, with 15 bases between the two ends. This CDR3 contains 14 residues. The CDR3 sequence is CASTQTTGHQPQHF. The CDR3 DNA reads TGTGCCAGCACCCAAACGACAGGTCATCAGCCCCAGCATTTT.

The chain has TRBV24-1 and TRBJ2-7; TRBD1 might be the D (6 bases). Trimming took off 7 bases at V and 5 bases at J, with 11 bases between the two ends. This CDR3 is built from 12 residues. Germline V gives CDR1 KGHDR, CDR2 SFDVKD. CDR3 DNA sequence: TGTGCCACCAGGGGTGGGGGCCACGAGCAGTACTTC. Its translation: CATRGGGHEQYF.

This clonotype was detected many times. The gene calls are TRBV6-4 and TRBJ2-1, with D perhaps matching TRBD2 (6 bases). Trimming took off 3 bases at V and 10 bases at J, with 19 bases between the two ends. The CDR3 is 15 residues long. Per the germline V gene, CDR1 is MRHNA and CDR2 is SNTAGT. The CDR3 DNA reads TGTGCCAGCAGTGAGAGGCGGGGACCCGTGGGGGAGCAGTTCTTC. The encoded protein is CASSERRGPVGEQFF.

The sample holds a few counts of this clonotype. The rearrangement joins TRBV15 to TRBJ1-4; 7 nucleotides agree with TRBD1. The CDR3 has 17 amino acids. Germline loops: CDR1 LNHNV, CDR2 YYDKDF (reference sequence). With V trimmed by 3 bases and J by 7 bases, 14 bases remained unmatched. CDR3 in amino acids: CATSSALGGGGGEKLFF. The CDR3 DNA sequence: TGTGCCACCAGCAGCGCACTTGGGGGAGGGGGCGGTGAAAAACTGTTTTTT. The full variable domain, its missing parts supplied by reference TRBV15 and TRBJ1-4, is DAMVIQNPRYQVTQFGKPVTLSCSQTLNHNVMYWYQQKSSQAPKLLFHYYDKDFNNEADTPDNFQSRRPNTSFCFLDIRSPGLGDTAMYLCATSSALGGGGGEKLFFGSGTQLSVL.

The sample holds many counts of this clonotype. The V and J genes are TRBV28 and TRBJ2-5; 7 bases match TRBD1. With V trimmed by 6 bases and J by 5 bases, 6 bases remained unmatched. The CDR3 spans 13 residues. Germline-derived CDR1 and CDR2 are MDHEN and SYDVKM. The CDR3 loop is CASSGYRGETQYF. In nucleotides, the CDR3 is TGTGCCAGCAGCGGGTACAGGGGCGAGACCCAGTACTTC.

The genes are TRBV5-1 and TRBJ2-3; TRBD1 matches at 8 bases. Per the germline V gene, CDR1 is SGHRS and CDR2 is YFSETQ. Germline trimming cut 4 bases from V and 1 base from J; bases unmatched to any gene: 8. CDR3 length equals 16 residues. The CDR3 sequence is CASSPLGQGGTDTQYF. CDR3 in DNA: TGCGCCAGCAGCCCCCTTGGACAGGGAGGCACAGATACGCAGTATTTT.

Many counts were recorded for this clonotype. The V call is TRBV28, the J call TRBJ1-5; D call uncertain. V was shortened by 2 bases and J by 7 bases, with 6 bases between the two germline ends. The CDR3 runs 12 residues. Germline V gives CDR1 MDHEN, CDR2 SYDVKM. In DNA, the CDR3 is TGTGCCAGCAGTTTAGGTGGGCAGCCCCAGCATTTT. Its protein product is CASSLGGQPQHF.

This clonotype was recorded at least ten times. CDR3 DNA: TGTGCCAGCAGTTTATCGAGGAAGTGGGCTTTCTTT. Encoded protein: CASSLSRKWAFF. The V gene is TRBV28, the J gene TRBJ1-1; D gene unclear. Germline CDR1 and CDR2: MDHEN and SYDVKM. The V end was cut by 1 base, the J end by 11 bases, with 11 bases between. The CDR3 loop spans 12 amino acids.

The chain uses TRBV2 and TRBJ1-2; D is unclear. The V gene's germline CDR1 is SNHLY and CDR2 FYNNEI. The CDR3 extends over 12 amino acids. V lost 6 bases and J lost 5, with 10 bases in between. The CDR3 sequence: CASSSQPYGYTF. The CDR3 nucleotides are TGTGCCAGCAGCAGCCAACCTTATGGCTACACCTTC. The whole variable domain, filled in from reference TRBV2 and TRBJ1-2, reads EPEVTQTPSHQVTQMGQEVILRCVPISNHLYFYWYRQILGQKVEFLVSFYNNEISEKSEIFDDQFSVERPDGSNFTLKIRSTKLEDSAMYFCASSSQPYGYTFGSGTRLTVV.

This clonotype was observed a few times. The rearrangement joins TRBV7-3 to TRBJ1-6, with D maybe TRBD1 (5 bases). Between the trimmed V and J ends, which lost 5 bases and 9 bases, there was a span of 11 bases. CDR1 is SGHTA, CDR2 FQGTGA, per germline. The CDR3 loop spans 13 amino acids. The CDR3 protein is CASSPGASSPLHF. The DNA of the CDR3 is TGTGCCAGCAGCCCCGGGGCTTCTTCACCCCTCCACTTT.

The chain uses TRBV5-5 and TRBJ2-7; 10 nucleotides agree with TRBD1. The germline V gene has CDR1 SGHKS and CDR2 YYEKEE (reference sequence). The CDR3 is 14 amino acids. J lost 4 bases, V lost 4 bases, and 5 bases had no gene match. CDR3 DNA: TGTGCCAGCAGCCGGGACAGGGGAGATTACGAGCAGTACTTC. Encoded protein: CASSRDRGDYEQYF.

This clonotype was detected a few times. V gene TRBV7-3 combines with J gene TRBJ2-1; 7 bases are a match to TRBD2. This CDR3 region has 15 residues. Per germline, CDR1 SGHTA and CDR2 FQGTGA. V trimming: 3 bases; J trimming: 10 bases; junction bases outside the gene matches: 12. CDR3 region: CASSLGPGRGYEQFF. CDR3 DNA: TGTGCCAGCAGCTTGGGACCGGGGAGGGGCTACGAGCAGTTCTTC.